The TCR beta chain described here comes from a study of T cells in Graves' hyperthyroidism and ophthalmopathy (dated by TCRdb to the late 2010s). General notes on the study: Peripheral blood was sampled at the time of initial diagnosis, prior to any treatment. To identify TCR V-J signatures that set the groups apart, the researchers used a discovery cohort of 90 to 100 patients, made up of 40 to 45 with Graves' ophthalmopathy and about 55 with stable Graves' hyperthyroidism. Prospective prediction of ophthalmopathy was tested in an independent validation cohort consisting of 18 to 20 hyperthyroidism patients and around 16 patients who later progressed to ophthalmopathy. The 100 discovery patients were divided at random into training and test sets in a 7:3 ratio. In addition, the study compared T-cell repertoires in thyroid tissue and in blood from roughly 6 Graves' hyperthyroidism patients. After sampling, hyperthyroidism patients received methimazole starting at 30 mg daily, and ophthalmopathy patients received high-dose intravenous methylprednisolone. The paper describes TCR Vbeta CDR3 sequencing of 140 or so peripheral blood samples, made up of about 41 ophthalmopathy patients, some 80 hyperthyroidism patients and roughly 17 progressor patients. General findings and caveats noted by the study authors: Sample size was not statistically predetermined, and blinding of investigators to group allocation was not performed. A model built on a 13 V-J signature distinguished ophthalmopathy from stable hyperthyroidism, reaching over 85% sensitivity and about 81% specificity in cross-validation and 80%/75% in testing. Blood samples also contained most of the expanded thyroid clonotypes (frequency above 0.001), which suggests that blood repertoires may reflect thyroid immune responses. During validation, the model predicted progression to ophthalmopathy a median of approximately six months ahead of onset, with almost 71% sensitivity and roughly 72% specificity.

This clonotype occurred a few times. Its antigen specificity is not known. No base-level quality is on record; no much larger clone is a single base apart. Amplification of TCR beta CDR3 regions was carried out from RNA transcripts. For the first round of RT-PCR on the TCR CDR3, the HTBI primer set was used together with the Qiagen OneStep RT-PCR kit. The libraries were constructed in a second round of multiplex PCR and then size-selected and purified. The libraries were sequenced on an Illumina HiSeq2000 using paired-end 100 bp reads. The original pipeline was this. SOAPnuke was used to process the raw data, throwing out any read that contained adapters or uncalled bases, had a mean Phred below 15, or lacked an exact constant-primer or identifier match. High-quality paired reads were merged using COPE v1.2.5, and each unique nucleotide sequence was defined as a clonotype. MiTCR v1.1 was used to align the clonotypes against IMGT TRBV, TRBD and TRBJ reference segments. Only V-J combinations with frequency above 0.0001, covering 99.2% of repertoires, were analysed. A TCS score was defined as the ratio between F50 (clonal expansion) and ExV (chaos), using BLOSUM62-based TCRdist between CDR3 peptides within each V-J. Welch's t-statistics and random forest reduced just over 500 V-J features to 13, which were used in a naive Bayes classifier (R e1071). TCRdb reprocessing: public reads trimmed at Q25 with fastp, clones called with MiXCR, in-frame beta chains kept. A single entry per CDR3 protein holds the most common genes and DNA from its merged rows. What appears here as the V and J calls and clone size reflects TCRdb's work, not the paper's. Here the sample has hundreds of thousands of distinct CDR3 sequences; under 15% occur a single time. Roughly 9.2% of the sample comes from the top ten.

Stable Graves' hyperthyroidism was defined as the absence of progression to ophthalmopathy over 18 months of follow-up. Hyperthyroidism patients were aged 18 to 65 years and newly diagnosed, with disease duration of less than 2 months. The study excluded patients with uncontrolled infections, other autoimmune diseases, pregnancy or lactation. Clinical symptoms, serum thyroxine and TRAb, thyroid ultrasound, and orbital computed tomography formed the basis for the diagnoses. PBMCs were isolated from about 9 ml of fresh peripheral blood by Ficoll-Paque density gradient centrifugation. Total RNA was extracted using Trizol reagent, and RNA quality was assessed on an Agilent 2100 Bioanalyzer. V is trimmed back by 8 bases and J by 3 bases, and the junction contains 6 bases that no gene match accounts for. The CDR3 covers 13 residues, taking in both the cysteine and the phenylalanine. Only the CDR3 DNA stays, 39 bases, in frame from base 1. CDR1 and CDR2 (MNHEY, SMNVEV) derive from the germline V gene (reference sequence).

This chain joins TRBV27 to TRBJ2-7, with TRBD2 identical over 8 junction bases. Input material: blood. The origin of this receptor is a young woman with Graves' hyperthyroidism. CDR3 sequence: CASQPGLGYEQYF. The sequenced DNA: TGTGCCAGCCAACCGGGACTAGGCTACGAGCAGTACTTC.